One sample yielded the 5 T cell receptor beta chains listed below, sequenced in a study of T cells in Graves' hyperthyroidism and ophthalmopathy. TCR beta CDR3 sequences were amplified from RNA transcripts. HTBI primers were the set used in a first-round RT-PCR of the TCR CDR3. TCRdb re-derived calls from the multiplex PCR reads in MiXCR, one entry per CDR3 protein. The sample holds more than 450,000 distinct CDR3 sequences; about 20% are singletons and the top ten take over 45%. Sequenced input: blood. The origin of the receptors is a man aged 35-49 years with Graves' ophthalmopathy.

This clonotype has at least ten counts. The CDR3 reads CASSLPLGREIKGTDTQYF. The CDR3 DNA is TGTGCCAGCAGTCTCCCCCTGGGGCGGGAAATCAAAGGAACAGATACGCAGTATTTT. V gene TRBV11-1 combines with J gene TRBJ2-3; a weak D match, TRBD2 (6 bases). The CDR3 has 19 amino acids. Trimming shortened V by 6 bases and J by 3 bases, and 28 bases separated the two germline ends. Per germline, CDR1 SGHAT and CDR2 FQDESV (reference sequence).

The V gene is TRBV6-1, the J gene TRBJ1-2; D might be TRBD1 (5 bases). V was shortened by 7 bases and J by 3 bases, with 15 bases between the two germline ends. Germline CDR1 MNHNS, CDR2 SASEGT. This CDR3 comprises 14 residues. CDR3 sequence: CASTLGGYDYGYTF. The CDR3 DNA is TGTGCCAGCACCCTCGGGGGGTACGACTATGGCTACACCTTC.

There are a few counts of this clonotype. V usage is TRBV19 and J usage is TRBJ1-3; TRBD1 might be the D (5 bases). This CDR3 region has 13 residues. V was clipped by 10 bases and J by 4 bases, with 14 bases between them. Germline-derived CDR1 and CDR2 are LNHDA and SQIVND (reference sequence). This CDR3 reads CATGTAPGNTIYF. CDR3 coding DNA: TGTGCCACCGGGACTGCGCCAGGAAACACCATATATTTT.

This chain links TRBV15 with TRBJ2-1; no firm D call. CDR3 length equals 15 residues. The germline V and J ends were trimmed by 0 bases and 6 bases, with 12 bases remaining between them. Germline V gene data show CDR1 as LNHNV and CDR2 as YYDKDF (reference sequence). In nucleotides, the CDR3 is TGTGCCACCAGCAGAGAAAGGCTAGTTAGCAATGAGCAGTTCTTC. It yields the protein CATSRERLVSNEQFF.

This clonotype turned up a few times. The CDR3 nucleotides are TGCAGTGCTAGCAACAGGGGAGAGACCCAGTACTTC. This translates into CSASNRGETQYF. The gene calls are TRBV20-1 and TRBJ2-5, with 7 nucleotides matching TRBD1. Germline CDR1 DFQATT, CDR2 SNEGSKA (reference sequence). This CDR3 spans 12 amino acids. After removal of 3 bases from V and 4 bases from J, the junction contained 2 bases not matched to a gene.